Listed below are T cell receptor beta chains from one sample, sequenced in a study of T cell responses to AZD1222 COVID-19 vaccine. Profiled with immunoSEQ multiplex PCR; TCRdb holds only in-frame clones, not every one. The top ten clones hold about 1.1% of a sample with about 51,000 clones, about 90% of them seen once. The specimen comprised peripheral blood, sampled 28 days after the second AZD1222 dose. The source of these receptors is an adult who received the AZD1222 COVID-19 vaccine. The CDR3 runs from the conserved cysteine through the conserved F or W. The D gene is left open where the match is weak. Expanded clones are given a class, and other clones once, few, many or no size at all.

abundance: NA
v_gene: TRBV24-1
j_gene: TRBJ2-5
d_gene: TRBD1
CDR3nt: TGTGCCACCAGTGATCCGACAGGGGGGGCAGAGACCCAGTACTTC
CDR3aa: CATSDPTGGAETQYF

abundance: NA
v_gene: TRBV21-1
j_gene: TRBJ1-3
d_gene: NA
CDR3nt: TGTGCCAGCAGCAAGGGAAAGGGCTCCTCTGGAAACACCATATATTTT
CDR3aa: CASSKGKGSSGNTIYF

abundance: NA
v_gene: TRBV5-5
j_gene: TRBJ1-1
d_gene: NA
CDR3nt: TGTGCCAGCAGCCCGACCACTTCGAACACTGAAGCTTTCTTT
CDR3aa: CASSPTTSNTEAFF

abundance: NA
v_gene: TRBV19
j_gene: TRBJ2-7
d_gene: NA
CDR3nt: TGTGCCACCAGCCCCCCCATCAGGGTCACCTACGAGCAGTACTTC
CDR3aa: CATSPPIRVTYEQYF

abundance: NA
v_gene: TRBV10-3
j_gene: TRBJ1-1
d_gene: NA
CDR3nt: TGTGCCATCAGTGATGCCGGGACAACGAACACTGAAGCTTTCTTT
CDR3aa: CAISDAGTTNTEAFF

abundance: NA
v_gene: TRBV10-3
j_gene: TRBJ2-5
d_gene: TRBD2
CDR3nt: TGTGCCATCGGGACTAGCAGTTGGGAGACCCAGTACTTC
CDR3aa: CAIGTSSWETQYF

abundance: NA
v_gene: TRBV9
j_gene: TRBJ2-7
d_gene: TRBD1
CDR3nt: TGTGCCAGCAGCGTTAGACAGGGACCCTACGAGCAGTACTTC
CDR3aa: CASSVRQGPYEQYF

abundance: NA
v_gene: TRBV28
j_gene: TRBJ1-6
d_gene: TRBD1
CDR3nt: TGTGCCAGCAGTCCAACTACAGGGGGCCTATCACCCCTCCACTTT
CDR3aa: CASSPTTGGLSPLHF

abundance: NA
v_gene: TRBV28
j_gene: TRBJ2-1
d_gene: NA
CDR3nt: TGTGCCAGCAGCCGAAGGAATGAGCAGTTCTTC
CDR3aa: CASSRRNEQFF

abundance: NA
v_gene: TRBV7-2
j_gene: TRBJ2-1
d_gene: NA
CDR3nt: TGTGCCAGCAGCTTAGTTAGCGCAACCTACAATGAGCAGTTCTTC
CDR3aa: CASSLVSATYNEQFF

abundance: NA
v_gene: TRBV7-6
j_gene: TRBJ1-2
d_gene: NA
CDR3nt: TGTGCCAGCAGCCCCGGAGGGGCGAACTATGGCTACACCTTC
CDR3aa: CASSPGGANYGYTF

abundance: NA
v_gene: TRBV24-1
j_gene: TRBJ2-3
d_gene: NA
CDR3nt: TGTGCCACCAGTGATTTAATGGGAGATACGCAGTATTTT
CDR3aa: CATSDLMGDTQYF

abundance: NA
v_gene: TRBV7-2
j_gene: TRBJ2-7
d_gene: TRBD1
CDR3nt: TGTGCCAGCAGCGGGACAGGGGCCGCCTACGAGCAGTACTTC
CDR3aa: CASSGTGAAYEQYF

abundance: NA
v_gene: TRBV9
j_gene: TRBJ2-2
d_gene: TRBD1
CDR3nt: TGTGCCAGCAGTCAACTATACACCGGGACAGGGAACACCGGGGAGCTGTTTTTT
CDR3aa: CASSQLYTGTGNTGELFF

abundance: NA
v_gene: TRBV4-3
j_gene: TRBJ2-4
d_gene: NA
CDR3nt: TGCGCCAGCAGCCAAGATTGGGTGGGATCATTAGCCAAAAACATTCAGTACTTC
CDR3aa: CASSQDWVGSLAKNIQYF

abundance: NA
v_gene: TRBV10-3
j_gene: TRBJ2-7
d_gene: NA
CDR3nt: TGTGCCATCGGCGGGTTCTCCTACGAGCAGTACTTC
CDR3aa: CAIGGFSYEQYF

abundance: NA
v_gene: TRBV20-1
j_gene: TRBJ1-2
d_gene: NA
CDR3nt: TGCAGTGCTAGAAACTATGGCTACACCTTC
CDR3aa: CSARNYGYTF

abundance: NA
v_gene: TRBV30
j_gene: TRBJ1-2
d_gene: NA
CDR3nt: TGTGCCTGGAGTTACAGCGCTAAATATGGCTACACCTTC
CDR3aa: CAWSYSAKYGYTF

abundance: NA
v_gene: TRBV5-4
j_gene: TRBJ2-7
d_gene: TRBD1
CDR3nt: TGTGCCAGCAGCTCAGACAGGGGTCGCGAGCAGTACTTC
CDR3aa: CASSSDRGREQYF

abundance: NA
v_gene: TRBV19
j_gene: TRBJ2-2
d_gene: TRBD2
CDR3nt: TGTGCCACTGGTGGACTAGCGGGAGCGAAGGGCGGGGAGCTGTTTTTT
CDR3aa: CATGGLAGAKGGELFF

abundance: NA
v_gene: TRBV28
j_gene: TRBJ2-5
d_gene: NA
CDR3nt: TGTGCCAGCTCCCTAGGGCGGACGGCGCGAGAGACCCAGTACTTC
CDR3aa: CASSLGRTARETQYF

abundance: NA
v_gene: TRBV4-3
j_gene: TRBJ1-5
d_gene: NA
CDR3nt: TGCGCCAGCAGCCAAGAGTTGGGAGCTAAGCCCCAGCATTTT
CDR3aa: CASSQELGAKPQHF

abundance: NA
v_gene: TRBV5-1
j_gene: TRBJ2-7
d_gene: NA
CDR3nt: TGCGCCAGCAGCTTGGACAGGCATGTAACTTACGAGCAGTACTTC
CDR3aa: CASSLDRHVTYEQYF

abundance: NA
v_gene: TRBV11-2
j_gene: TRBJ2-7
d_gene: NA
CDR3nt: TGTGCCAGCAGCTTGAGCCGAGGGGACTCTCGTTACGAGCAGTACTTC
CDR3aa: CASSLSRGDSRYEQYF

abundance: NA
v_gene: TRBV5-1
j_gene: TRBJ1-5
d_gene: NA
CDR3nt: TGCGCCAGCAGCTTCGACAGCGGTCAGCCCCAGCATTTT
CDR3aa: CASSFDSGQPQHF

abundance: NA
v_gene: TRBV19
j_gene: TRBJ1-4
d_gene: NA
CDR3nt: TGTGCCAGTAGTCCCTCCTACAGGGCCCCTAATGAAAAACTGTTTTTT
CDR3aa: CASSPSYRAPNEKLFF

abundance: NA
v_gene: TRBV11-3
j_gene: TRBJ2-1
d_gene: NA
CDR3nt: TGTGCCAGCAGCTTAGCATTTGCGGGAAAGAACAATGAGCAGTTCTTC
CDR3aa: CASSLAFAGKNNEQFF

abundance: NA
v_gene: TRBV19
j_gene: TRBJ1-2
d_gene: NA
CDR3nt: TGTGCCAGTAGTATAGATCGGCACTGGGGGTACACCTTC
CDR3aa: CASSIDRHWGYTF

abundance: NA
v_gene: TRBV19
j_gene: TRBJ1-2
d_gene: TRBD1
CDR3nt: TGTGCCAGTAGTCCCGGGACAGGGACCGGCTACACCTTC
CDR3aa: CASSPGTGTGYTF

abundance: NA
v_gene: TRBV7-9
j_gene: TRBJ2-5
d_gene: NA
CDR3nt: TGTGCCAGCAGCTTACTAGAAGAGACCCAGTACTTC
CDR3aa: CASSLLEETQYF

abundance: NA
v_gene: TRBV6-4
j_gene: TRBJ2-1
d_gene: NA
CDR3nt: TGTGCCAGCATTTTTGAAGGAAATGAGCAGTTCTTC
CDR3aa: CASIFEGNEQFF

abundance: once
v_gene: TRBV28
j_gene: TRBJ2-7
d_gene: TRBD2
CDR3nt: TGTGCCAGCAGTTTCGGGACTAGCGGGATCTGGGAGCAGTACTTC
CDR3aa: CASSFGTSGIWEQYF

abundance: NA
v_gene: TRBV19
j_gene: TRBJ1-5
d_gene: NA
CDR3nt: TGTGCCAGTAGTTGGATTGGCAATCAGCCCCAGCATTTT
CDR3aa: CASSWIGNQPQHF

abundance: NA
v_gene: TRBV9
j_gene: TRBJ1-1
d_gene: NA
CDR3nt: TGTGCCAGCAGCTCCGGAGGAAGTCTGGCTGAAGCTTTCTTT
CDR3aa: CASSSGGSLAEAFF

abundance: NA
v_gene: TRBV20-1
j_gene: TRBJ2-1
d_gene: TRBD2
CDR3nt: TGCAGTGCTAGTCGGGTTAGCGGGAGAAATGAGCAGTTCTTC
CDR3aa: CSASRVSGRNEQFF

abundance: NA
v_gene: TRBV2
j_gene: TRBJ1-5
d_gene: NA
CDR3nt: TGTGCCAGCAGTGGGGCTGGGGGCAATCAGCCCCAGCATTTT
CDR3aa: CASSGAGGNQPQHF

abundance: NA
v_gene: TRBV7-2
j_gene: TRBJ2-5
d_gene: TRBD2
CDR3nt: TGTGCCAGCAGCTTGGCGGGGGGCCAAGAGACCCAGTACTTC
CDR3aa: CASSLAGGQETQYF

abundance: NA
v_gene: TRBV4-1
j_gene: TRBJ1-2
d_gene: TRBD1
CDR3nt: TGCGCCAGCAGCCAAGACTTAGGGACAGGGGGCTCGAATGGCTACACCTTC
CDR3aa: CASSQDLGTGGSNGYTF

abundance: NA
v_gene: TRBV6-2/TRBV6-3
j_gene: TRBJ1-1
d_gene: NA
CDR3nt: TGTGCCAGCAGTTACGAAAGCAGGGCATTTTTGTATCGGGCTGAAGCTTTCTTT
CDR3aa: CASSYESRAFLYRAEAFF

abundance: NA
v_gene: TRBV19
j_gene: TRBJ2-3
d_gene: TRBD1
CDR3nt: TGTGCCAGTAGCAAACAGGGGGCCAGGACAGATACGCAGTATTTT
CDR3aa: CASSKQGARTDTQYF

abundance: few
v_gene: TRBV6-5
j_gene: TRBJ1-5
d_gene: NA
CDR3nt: TGTGCCAGCAGTTACCGGGAGGACAGCAATCAGCCCCAGCATTTT
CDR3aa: CASSYREDSNQPQHF

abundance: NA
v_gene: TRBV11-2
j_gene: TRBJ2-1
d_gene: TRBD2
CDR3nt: TGTGCCAGCAGCTTAGATTTACGGGGGGTGAGGGAGCAGTTCTTC
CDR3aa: CASSLDLRGVREQFF

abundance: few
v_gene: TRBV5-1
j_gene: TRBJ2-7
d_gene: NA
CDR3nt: TGCGCCAGCAGCTTGGGTCAATTTCCCAACGAGCAGTACTTC
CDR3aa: CASSLGQFPNEQYF

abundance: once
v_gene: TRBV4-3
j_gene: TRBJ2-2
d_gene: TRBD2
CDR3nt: TGCGCCAGCAGCCACCTACTAGCGCAGAACACCGGGGAGCTGTTTTTT
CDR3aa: CASSHLLAQNTGELFF

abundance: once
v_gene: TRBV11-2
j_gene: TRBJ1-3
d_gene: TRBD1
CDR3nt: TGTGCCAGCAGCTTCGAGGGGGCGCAAAGAAACACCATATATTTT
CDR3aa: CASSFEGAQRNTIYF

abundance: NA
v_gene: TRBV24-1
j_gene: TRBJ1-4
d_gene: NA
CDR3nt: TGTGCCACCATTCTCCCCGCGGGGAGTGACAGAAATGAAAAACTGTTTTTT
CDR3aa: CATILPAGSDRNEKLFF

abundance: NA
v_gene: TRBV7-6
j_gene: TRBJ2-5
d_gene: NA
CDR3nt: TGTGCCAGCAGTCATTTGGAAGGGGAGTTTGTAGAGACCCAGTACTTC
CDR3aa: CASSHLEGEFVETQYF

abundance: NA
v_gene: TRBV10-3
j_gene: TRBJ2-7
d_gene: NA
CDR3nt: TGTGCCATCAGTGGCTGGGGAGGTTCCTACGAGCAGTACTTC
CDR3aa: CAISGWGGSYEQYF

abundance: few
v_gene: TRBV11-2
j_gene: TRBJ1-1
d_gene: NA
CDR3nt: TGTGCCAGCAGCTTAGAGGGGGGTGTTACTGAAGCTTTCTTT
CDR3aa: CASSLEGGVTEAFF

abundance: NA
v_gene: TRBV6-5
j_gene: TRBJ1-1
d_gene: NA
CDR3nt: TGTGCCAGCAGTTACTCAGGGTCGGGGAACACTGAAGCTTTCTTT
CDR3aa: CASSYSGSGNTEAFF

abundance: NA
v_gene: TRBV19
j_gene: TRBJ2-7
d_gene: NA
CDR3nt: TGTGCCAGTAGTATAGCTCTCCGGGGGGAGCAGTACTTC
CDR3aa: CASSIALRGEQYF

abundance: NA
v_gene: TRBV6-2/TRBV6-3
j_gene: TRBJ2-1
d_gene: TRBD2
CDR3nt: TGTGCCAGCAGTTACGCGGGCCTAGCGGGGAACAATGAGCAGTTCTTC
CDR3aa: CASSYAGLAGNNEQFF

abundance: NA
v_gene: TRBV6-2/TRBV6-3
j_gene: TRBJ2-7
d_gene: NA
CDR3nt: TGTGCCAGCAGTTACATCCACGAGCAGTACTTC
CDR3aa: CASSYIHEQYF

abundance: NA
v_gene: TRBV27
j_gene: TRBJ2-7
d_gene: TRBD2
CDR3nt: TGTGCCAGCAGGCTAGCGGGGTCCTACGAGCAGTACTTC
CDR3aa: CASRLAGSYEQYF

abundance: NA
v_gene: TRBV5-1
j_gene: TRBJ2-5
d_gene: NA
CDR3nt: TGCGCCAGCAGCTTGGATCCAGGGATGGGAGAGACCCAGTACTTC
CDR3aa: CASSLDPGMGETQYF

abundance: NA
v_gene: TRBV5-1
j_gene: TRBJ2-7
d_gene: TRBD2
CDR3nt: TGCGCCAGCAGTCTTCCAAGCGGGAGTTTGGGCGAGCAGTACTTC
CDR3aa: CASSLPSGSLGEQYF

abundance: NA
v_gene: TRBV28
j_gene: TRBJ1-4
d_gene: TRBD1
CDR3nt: TGTGCCAGCAACCTGGCGGACAGGACCCCGGTACAGTTTTTT
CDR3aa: CASNLADRTPVQFF

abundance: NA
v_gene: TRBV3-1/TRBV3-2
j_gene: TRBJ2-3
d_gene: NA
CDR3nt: TGTGCCAGCAGCCAAAGGCCAAGCAGAACAGATACGCAGTATTTT
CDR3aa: CASSQRPSRTDTQYF

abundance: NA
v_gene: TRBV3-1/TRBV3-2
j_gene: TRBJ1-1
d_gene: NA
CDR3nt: TGTGCCAGCAGCCAGCCGGGACCCGGCACTGAAGCTTTCTTT
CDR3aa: CASSQPGPGTEAFF

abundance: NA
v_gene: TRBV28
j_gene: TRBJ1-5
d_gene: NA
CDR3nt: TGTGCCAGCAACGGCAGTAATCAGCCCCAGCATTTT
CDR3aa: CASNGSNQPQHF